The rows below give T cell receptor beta chains drawn from one sample of a study of shared T cell receptors in the human thymus. Data came from immunoSEQ multiplex PCR; TCRdb stores just in-frame clones and leaves some out. The sample yields 630,000 or so clones, 87% seen once. Another study also made use of these data, one on human thymus T cells.

The specimen was thymocytes. These receptor sequences come from a boy under three years old with a congenital heart defect. Both conserved end residues are part of each CDR3. D genes are given only for firm matches. Some rows have no size entry. The others give once, few or many, or a class for an expanded clone.

j_gene: TRBJ2-3
abundance: -
v_gene: TRBV13
d_gene: TRBD2
CDR3aa: CASSIRLAGTTSTDTQYF
CDR3nt: TGTGCCAGCAGCATCAGACTAGCGGGTACTACTAGCACAGATACGCAGTATTTT

j_gene: TRBJ1-2
abundance: -
v_gene: TRBV27
d_gene: TRBD1
CDR3aa: CASSMGLGDRVNGYTF
CDR3nt: TGTGCCAGCAGTATGGGCCTTGGGGACAGGGTGAATGGCTACACCTTC

j_gene: TRBJ2-7
abundance: -
v_gene: TRBV10-2
d_gene: -
CDR3aa: CASRVFRDTYEQYF
CDR3nt: TGCGCCAGCAGAGTTTTCCGGGACACTTACGAGCAGTACTTC

j_gene: TRBJ2-5
abundance: -
v_gene: TRBV2
d_gene: TRBD2
CDR3aa: CASMSGGPGEQYF
CDR3nt: TGTGCCAGCATGTCGGGAGGGCCGGGAGAGCAGTACTTC

j_gene: TRBJ2-7
abundance: -
v_gene: TRBV7-2
d_gene: TRBD1
CDR3aa: CASSHGTGSYEQYF
CDR3nt: TGTGCCAGCAGCCATGGGACAGGCTCCTACGAGCAGTACTTC

j_gene: TRBJ1-1
abundance: -
v_gene: TRBV4-1
d_gene: -
CDR3aa: CASSQHRRGGTEAFF
CDR3nt: TGCGCCAGCAGCCAACACCGCAGGGGTGGCACTGAAGCTTTCTTT

j_gene: TRBJ2-3
abundance: -
v_gene: TRBV5-4
d_gene: -
CDR3aa: CASSSLVGGQADTQYF
CDR3nt: TGTGCCAGCAGCAGCTTGGTGGGGGGGCAAGCAGATACGCAGTATTTT

j_gene: TRBJ1-1
abundance: -
v_gene: TRBV27
d_gene: TRBD1
CDR3aa: CASSPQDRGGTEAFF
CDR3nt: TGTGCCAGCAGTCCCCAAGACAGGGGGGGCACTGAAGCTTTCTTT

j_gene: TRBJ1-1
abundance: -
v_gene: TRBV6-1
d_gene: TRBD1
CDR3aa: CASSEPPLTGGTEAFF
CDR3nt: TGTGCCAGCAGTGAACCCCCTTTAACAGGGGGCACTGAAGCTTTCTTT

j_gene: TRBJ2-2
abundance: -
v_gene: TRBV6-5
d_gene: TRBD2
CDR3aa: CASRGGANTGELFF
CDR3nt: TGTGCCAGCAGGGGGGGGGCGAACACCGGGGAGCTGTTTTTT

j_gene: TRBJ2-4
abundance: once
v_gene: TRBV5-4
d_gene: -
CDR3aa: CASSLAGELAKNIQYF
CDR3nt: TGTGCCAGCAGCTTGGCCGGGGAGCTAGCCAAAAACATTCAGTACTTC

j_gene: TRBJ2-7
abundance: -
v_gene: TRBV2
d_gene: TRBD2
CDR3aa: CASSEPLLAGGSYEQYF
CDR3nt: TGTGCCAGCAGTGAACCGTTACTAGCGGGTGGCTCCTACGAGCAGTACTTC

j_gene: TRBJ1-2
abundance: -
v_gene: TRBV5-5
d_gene: -
CDR3aa: CASSLVRLAPAYGYTF
CDR3nt: TGTGCCAGCAGCTTGGTTCGTTTAGCCCCTGCTTATGGCTACACCTTC

j_gene: TRBJ2-2
abundance: -
v_gene: TRBV27
d_gene: -
CDR3aa: CASSENTGSGELFF
CDR3nt: TGTGCCAGCAGTGAAAACACAGGGTCCGGGGAGCTGTTTTTT

j_gene: TRBJ1-1
abundance: -
v_gene: TRBV6-1
d_gene: -
CDR3aa: CASSEVETGNTEAFF
CDR3nt: TGTGCCAGCAGTGAAGTGGAGACAGGGAACACTGAAGCTTTCTTT

j_gene: TRBJ2-3
abundance: -
v_gene: TRBV15
d_gene: TRBD2
CDR3aa: CATSRGSGSPTGVDTQYF
CDR3nt: TGTGCCACCAGCAGGGGTAGCGGGAGTCCAACGGGGGTAGATACGCAGTATTTT

j_gene: TRBJ2-1
abundance: -
v_gene: TRBV6-1
d_gene: TRBD2
CDR3aa: CASRDPTSEYNEQFF
CDR3nt: TGTGCCAGCAGGGACCCGACTAGCGAATACAATGAGCAGTTCTTC

j_gene: TRBJ2-5
abundance: -
v_gene: TRBV6-4
d_gene: -
CDR3aa: CASREGYRGAETQYF
CDR3nt: TGTGCCAGCAGGGAGGGTTACAGGGGAGCAGAGACCCAGTACTTC

j_gene: TRBJ1-2
abundance: once
v_gene: TRBV10-3
d_gene: -
CDR3aa: CASGAEPANYGYTF
CDR3nt: TGTGCCTCAGGGGCAGAGCCAGCTAACTATGGCTACACCTTC

j_gene: TRBJ2-5
abundance: -
v_gene: TRBV6-6
d_gene: TRBD2
CDR3aa: CASSYLAGVETQYF
CDR3nt: TGTGCCAGCAGTTACCTAGCGGGGGTAGAGACCCAGTACTTC